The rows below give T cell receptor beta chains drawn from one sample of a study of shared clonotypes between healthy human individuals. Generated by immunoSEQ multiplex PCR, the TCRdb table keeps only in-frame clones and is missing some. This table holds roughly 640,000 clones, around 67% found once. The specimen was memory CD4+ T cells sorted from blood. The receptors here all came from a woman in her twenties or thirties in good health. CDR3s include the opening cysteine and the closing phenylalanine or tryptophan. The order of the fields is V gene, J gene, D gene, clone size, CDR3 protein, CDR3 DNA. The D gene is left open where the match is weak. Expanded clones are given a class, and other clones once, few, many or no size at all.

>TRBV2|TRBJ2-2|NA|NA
CAGGKGGDTGELFF
TGTGCCGGAGGAAAAGGGGGGGACACCGGGGAGCTGTTTTTT
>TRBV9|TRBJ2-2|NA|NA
CASRAGEGTGELFF
TGTGCCAGCAGGGCAGGGGAGGGCACCGGGGAGCTGTTTTTT
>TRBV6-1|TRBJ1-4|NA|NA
CASSGSGREKLFF
TGTGCCAGCAGTGGGTCAGGACGTGAAAAACTGTTTTTT
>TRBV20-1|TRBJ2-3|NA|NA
CSATADTQYF
TGCAGTGCTACGGCAGATACGCAGTATTTT
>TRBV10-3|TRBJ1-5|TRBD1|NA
CAAGQFSNQPQHF
TGTGCCGCGGGACAGTTTAGCAATCAGCCCCAGCATTTT
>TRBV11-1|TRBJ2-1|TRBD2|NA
CASSPGLAGGLYGGEQFF
TGTGCCAGCAGCCCTGGACTAGCGGGAGGGCTATACGGGGGGGAGCAGTTCTTC
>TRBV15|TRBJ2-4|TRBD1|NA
CATSRKQGLSANIQYF
TGTGCCACCAGCAGAAAACAGGGGCTGAGTGCGAACATTCAGTACTTC
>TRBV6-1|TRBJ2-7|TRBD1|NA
CASSADRELEQYF
TGTGCCAGCAGTGCGGACAGGGAGTTAGAGCAGTACTTC
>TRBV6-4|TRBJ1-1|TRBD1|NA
CASRVQGGNTEAFF
TGTGCCAGCAGGGTACAGGGGGGAAACACTGAAGCTTTCTTT
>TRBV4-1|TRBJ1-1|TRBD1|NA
CASSRGQGARGTEAFF
TGCGCCAGCAGCCGCGGACAGGGGGCCAGGGGCACTGAAGCTTTCTTT
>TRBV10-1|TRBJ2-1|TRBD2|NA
CASSEGLAGYSYNEQFF
TGCGCCAGCAGTGAGGGACTAGCGGGATACTCCTACAATGAGCAGTTCTTC
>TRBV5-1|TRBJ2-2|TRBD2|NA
CASSLGTSGRGTNTGELFF
TGCGCCAGCAGCTTGGGGACTAGCGGGAGGGGAACGAACACCGGGGAGCTGTTTTTT
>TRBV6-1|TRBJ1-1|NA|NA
CASIRGAEPSIEAFF
TGTGCCAGCATCCGGGGTGCGGAACCTTCCATTGAAGCTTTCTTT
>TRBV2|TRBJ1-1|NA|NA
CASSDRGWVTEAFF
TGTGCCAGCAGTGATCGGGGGTGGGTCACTGAAGCTTTCTTT
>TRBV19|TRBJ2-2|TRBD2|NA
CATVSGINTGELFF
TGTGCCACCGTTAGCGGGATCAACACCGGGGAGCTGTTTTTT
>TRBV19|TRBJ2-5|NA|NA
CASSQGGQETQYF
TGTGCCAGTAGCCAGGGGGGTCAAGAGACCCAGTACTTC
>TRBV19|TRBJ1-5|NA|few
CASSAGTAYSNQPQHF
TGTGCCAGTAGTGCAGGGACGGCTTATAGCAATCAGCCCCAGCATTTT
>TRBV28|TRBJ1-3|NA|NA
CASSLGVSSSGNTIYF
TGTGCCAGCAGCCTAGGGGTTTCATCCTCTGGAAACACCATATATTTT
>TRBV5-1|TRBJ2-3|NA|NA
CASSLDSGPSTDTQYF
TGCGCCAGCAGCTTGGATAGCGGTCCTAGCACAGATACGCAGTATTTT
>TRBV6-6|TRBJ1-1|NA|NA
CASTNYMNTEAFF
TGTGCCAGCACCAATTACATGAACACTGAAGCTTTCTTT